This is a list of T cell receptor beta chains from one sample in a study of blood T cells in healthy people across ages. TCRdb reprocessed the 5' RACE reads with MiXCR, giving one entry per CDR3 protein. The top ten hold under 9% of the sample, which has almost 550,000 distinct CDR3 sequences, less than 25% seen once. This sample also appeared in a second study, on T cells of mothers and their children.

The sequenced sample was blood. The source is a boy aged 5-17 years in good health. Each CDR3 is given with its conserved first and last residue. The order of the fields is J gene, V gene, D gene, clone size, CDR3 protein, CDR3 DNA. A D gene is named only where the DNA matches it firmly. Not all rows give a size; the values are once, few, many and, for expanded clones, a class.

>TRBJ2-2|TRBV2|TRBD2|few
CASSSGRRNTGELFF
TGTGCCAGCAGTAGCGGGAGAAGAAACACCGGGGAGCTGTTTTTT
>TRBJ1-5|TRBV7-9|.|once
CASSLTANQPRHF
TGTGCCAGCAGCCTAACGGCTAATCAGCCCCGGCATTTT
>TRBJ2-7|TRBV20-1|TRBD2|.
CSARTSGIFSYEQYF
TGCAGTGCTAGAACTAGCGGGATCTTCTCCTACGAGCAGTACTTC
>TRBJ2-1|TRBV28|.|.
CASSSYPGTGGSQEQFF
TGTGCCAGCAGTTCGTACCCCGGGACTGGGGGTAGCCAGGAGCAGTTCTTC
>TRBJ2-2|TRBV7-8|.|.
CASSLASTERTGELFF
TGTGCCAGCAGCTTAGCCTCGACGGAGAGGACCGGGGAGCTGTTTTTT
>TRBJ1-2|TRBV7-9|.|.
CASSLEVPGDGYTF
TGTGCCAGCAGCCTAGAGGTTCCCGGGGATGGCTACACCTTC
>TRBJ2-5|TRBV6-1|.|.
CASSEGRWEQETQYF
TGTGCCAGCAGTGAGGGACGGTGGGAACAAGAGACCCAGTACTTC
>TRBJ2-5|TRBV5-5|.|.
CASNTDVFLIGRTQYF
TGTGCCAGCAATACGGACGTATTCCTAATTGGGAGGACCCAGTACTTC
>TRBJ1-5|TRBV20-1|TRBD1|.
CSAGTGDSNQPQHF
TGCAGTGCGGGGACAGGGGATAGCAATCAGCCCCAGCATTTT
>TRBJ1-4|TRBV7-2|.|few
CASSTDPISNEKLFF
TGTGCCAGCAGCACCGACCCCATATCTAATGAAAAACTGTTTTTT
>TRBJ2-7|TRBV29-1|.|.
CSVVKDQTYEQYF
TGCAGCGTGGTTAAGGACCAGACCTACGAGCAGTACTTC
>TRBJ2-7|TRBV14|.|.
CASSRTVTYEQYF
TGTGCCAGCAGCCGGACCGTTACCTACGAGCAGTACTTC
>TRBJ1-5|TRBV28|.|.
CASLTGLGYSNQPQHF
TGTGCCAGCCTAACAGGGTTGGGGTATAGCAATCAGCCCCAGCATTTT
>TRBJ1-4|TRBV4-1|.|many
CASSQEAKGFNEKLFF
TGCGCCAGCAGCCAAGAAGCTAAGGGGTTTAATGAAAAACTGTTTTTT
>TRBJ2-2|TRBV9|.|.
CASSVEQTGELFF
TGTGCCAGCAGCGTAGAACAGACCGGGGAGCTGTTTTTT
>TRBJ2-5|TRBV4-2|TRBD1|many
CASSQVDRGSETQYF
TGTGCCAGCAGCCAGGTTGACAGGGGTTCAGAGACCCAGTACTTC
>TRBJ2-1|TRBV24-1|.|.
CATSEVVRNEQFF
TGTGCCACCAGTGAGGTAGTACGGAACGAGCAGTTCTTC
>TRBJ2-7|TRBV4-1|.|.
CASSQEKAFEQYF
TGCGCCAGCAGCCAAGAGAAAGCGTTCGAGCAGTACTTC
>TRBJ2-7|TRBV20-1|.|.
CSARGGGAPEQYF
TGCAGTGCTAGAGGTGGCGGGGCACCCGAGCAGTACTTC
>TRBJ2-3|TRBV29-1|.|.
CSAAGSTDTQYF
TGCAGCGCCGCCGGGTCCACAGATACGCAGTATTTT
>TRBJ2-7|TRBV7-9|.|.
CASSPATRRAPDEQYF
TGTGCCAGCAGCCCAGCAACCCGCAGGGCTCCCGACGAGCAGTACTTC
>TRBJ1-1|TRBV11-3|.|.
CASSLAGRMNTEAFF
TGTGCCAGCAGCTTAGCCGGACGGATGAACACTGAAGCTTTCTTT
>TRBJ2-1|TRBV7-9|.|few
CASSSGSLLEQFF
TGTGCCAGCAGCTCCGGATCTTTATTAGAGCAGTTCTTC
>TRBJ2-1|TRBV28|TRBD1|.
CASTSTGATYNEQFF
TGTGCCAGCACATCGACAGGGGCTACCTACAATGAGCAGTTCTTC
>TRBJ2-2|TRBV12-3/TRBV12-4|.|few
CASSLDRYPGELFF
TGTGCCAGCAGCCTCGACAGGTATCCCGGGGAGCTGTTTTTT
>TRBJ2-7|TRBV4-1|TRBD2|few
CASSQELAVSYEQYF
TGCGCCAGCAGCCAGGAGCTAGCGGTCTCCTACGAGCAGTACTTC
>TRBJ2-1|TRBV7-3|.|few
CASSLRAGLMNEQFF
TGTGCCAGTAGCTTACGGGCGGGATTAATGAATGAGCAGTTCTTC
>TRBJ2-7|TRBV12-3/TRBV12-4|TRBD1|few
CASKTRGLEQYF
TGTGCCAGCAAAACCAGGGGGCTCGAGCAGTACTTC
>TRBJ1-1|TRBV28|.|.
CASRTGRPREALNTEAFF
TGTGCCAGCAGAACGGGACGGCCGCGAGAGGCCTTAAACACTGAAGCTTTCTTT
>TRBJ2-5|TRBV7-2|TRBD2|.
CASNHPSGREETQYF
TGTGCCAGCAACCATCCTAGCGGGAGAGAAGAGACCCAGTACTTC
>TRBJ2-7|TRBV6-5|.|few
CASSYSKGFYEQYF
TGTGCCAGCAGTTACTCGAAGGGATTCTACGAGCAGTACTTC
>TRBJ1-2|TRBV2|.|.
CASTRWTSGYTF
TGTGCCAGCACTCGCTGGACGAGCGGCTACACCTTC
>TRBJ2-2|TRBV6-2/TRBV6-3|.|few
CASSDGYTGELFF
TGTGCCAGCAGTGACGGATACACCGGGGAGCTGTTTTTT
>TRBJ2-7|TRBV5-5|TRBD2|.
CASSLGGGIHEQYF
TGTGCCAGCAGCTTGGGGGGAGGGATCCACGAGCAGTACTTC
>TRBJ2-7|TRBV7-9|.|.
CASSSLRDEQYF
TGTGCCAGCAGTTCCCTCAGGGACGAGCAGTACTTC
>TRBJ2-3|TRBV24-1|.|.
CATSDLGGGSTDTQYF
TGTGCCACCAGTGATTTGGGCGGCGGGAGCACAGATACGCAGTATTTT
>TRBJ2-5|TRBV21-1|.|few
CASSKSAGPGETQYF
TGTGCCAGCAGCAAAAGTGCTGGACCGGGGGAGACCCAGTACTTC
>TRBJ2-1|TRBV10-3|TRBD2|few
CATLGLGSYNEQFF
TGTGCCACACTGGGACTAGGCTCCTACAATGAGCAGTTCTTC
>TRBJ1-3|TRBV7-2|.|.
CASSRGAEGNTIYF
TGTGCCAGCAGCAGAGGGGCGGAAGGAAACACCATATATTTT